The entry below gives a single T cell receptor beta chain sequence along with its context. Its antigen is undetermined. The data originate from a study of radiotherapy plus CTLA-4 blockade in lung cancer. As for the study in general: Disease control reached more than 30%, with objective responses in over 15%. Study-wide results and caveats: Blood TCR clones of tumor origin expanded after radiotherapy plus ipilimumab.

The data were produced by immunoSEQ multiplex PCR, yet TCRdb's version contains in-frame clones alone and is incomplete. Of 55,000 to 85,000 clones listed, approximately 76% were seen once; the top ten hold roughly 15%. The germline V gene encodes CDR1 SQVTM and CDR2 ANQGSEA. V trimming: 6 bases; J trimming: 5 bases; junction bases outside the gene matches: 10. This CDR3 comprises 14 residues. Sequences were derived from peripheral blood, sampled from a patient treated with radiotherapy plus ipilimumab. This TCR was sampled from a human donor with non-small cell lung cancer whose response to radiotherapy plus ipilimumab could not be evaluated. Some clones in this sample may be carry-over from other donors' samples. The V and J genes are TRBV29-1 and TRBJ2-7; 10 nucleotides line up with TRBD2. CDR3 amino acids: CSVRAASGGNEQYF. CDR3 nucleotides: TGCAGCGTCCGGGCGGCTAGCGGGGGAAACGAGCAGTACTTC.